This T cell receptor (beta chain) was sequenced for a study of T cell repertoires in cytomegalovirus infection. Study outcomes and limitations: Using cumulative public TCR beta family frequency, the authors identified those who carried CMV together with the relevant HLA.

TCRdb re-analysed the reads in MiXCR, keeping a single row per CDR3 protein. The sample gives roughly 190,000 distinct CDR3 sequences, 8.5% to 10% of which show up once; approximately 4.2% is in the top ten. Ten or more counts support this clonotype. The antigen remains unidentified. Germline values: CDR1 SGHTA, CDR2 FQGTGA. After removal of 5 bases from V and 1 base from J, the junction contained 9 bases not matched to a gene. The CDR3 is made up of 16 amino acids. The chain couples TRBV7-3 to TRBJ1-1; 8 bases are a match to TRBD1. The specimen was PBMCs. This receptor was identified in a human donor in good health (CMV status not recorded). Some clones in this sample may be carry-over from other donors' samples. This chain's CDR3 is CASSPHSGTGNTEAFF. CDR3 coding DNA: TGTGCCAGCAGCCCGCACTCCGGGACAGGGAACACTGAAGCTTTCTTT.